This TCR beta chain stems from a study of cytotoxic CD8 clonotypes in ibrutinib-treated CLL. Whole-study findings and limits: Once treatment began, public clonotypes, which were uncommon, contracted or stayed stable. Baseline values of clonality outstripped age-matched healthy donors and followed circulating CD8+ T-cell counts.

On this clone: Antigen unknown.

The V gene's germline CDR1 is SGHDT and CDR2 YYEEEE. The V end was cut by 1 base, the J end by 0 bases, with 8 bases between. There are 15 residues in the CDR3. Only in-frame clones appear in the TCRdb table, and some are missing; sequencing was by immunoSEQ multiplex PCR. The sample lists about 160,000 clones, about 80% occurring once. Sample: PBMCs, taken after 12 months of ibrutinib treatment. J is TRBJ1-5 and V is TRBV5-6; tentative D call: TRBD1 (6 bases). This TCR derives from a human donor with chronic lymphocytic leukemia. This CDR3 is CASSLSGASNQPQHF. CDR3 nucleotide sequence: TGTGCCAGCAGCTTGTCAGGGGCTAGCAATCAGCCCCAGCATTTT.